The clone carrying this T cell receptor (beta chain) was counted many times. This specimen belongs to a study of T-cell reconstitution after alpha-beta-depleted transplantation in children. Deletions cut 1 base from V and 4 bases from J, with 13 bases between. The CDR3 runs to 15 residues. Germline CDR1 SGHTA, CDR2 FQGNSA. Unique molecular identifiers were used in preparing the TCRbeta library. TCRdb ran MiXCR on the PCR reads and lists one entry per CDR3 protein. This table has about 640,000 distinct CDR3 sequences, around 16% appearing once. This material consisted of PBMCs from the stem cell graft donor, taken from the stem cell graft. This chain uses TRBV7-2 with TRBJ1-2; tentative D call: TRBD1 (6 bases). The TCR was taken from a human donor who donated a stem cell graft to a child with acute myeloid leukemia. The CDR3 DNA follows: TGTGCCAGCAGCTTAGATACAGGGCTCGCCTATGGCTACACCTTC. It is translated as CASSLDTGLAYGYTF.